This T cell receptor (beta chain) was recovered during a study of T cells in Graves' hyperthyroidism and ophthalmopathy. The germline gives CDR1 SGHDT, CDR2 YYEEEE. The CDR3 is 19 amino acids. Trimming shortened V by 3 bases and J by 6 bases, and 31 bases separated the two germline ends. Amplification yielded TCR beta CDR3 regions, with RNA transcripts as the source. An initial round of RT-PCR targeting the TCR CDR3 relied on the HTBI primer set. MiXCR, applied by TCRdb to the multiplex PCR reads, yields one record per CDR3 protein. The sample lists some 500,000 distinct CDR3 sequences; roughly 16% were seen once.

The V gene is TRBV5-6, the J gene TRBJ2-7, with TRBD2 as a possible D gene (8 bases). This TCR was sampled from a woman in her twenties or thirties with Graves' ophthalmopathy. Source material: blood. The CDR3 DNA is TGTGCCAGCAGCTCACCGGGAGGGGGCGCGGGGTGGGGTGTCGGCGAGCAGTACTTC. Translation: CASSSPGGGAGWGVGEQYF. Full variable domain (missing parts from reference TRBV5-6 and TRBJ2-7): DAGVTQSPTHLIKTRGQQVTLRCSPKSGHDTVSWYQQALGQGPQFIFQYYEEEERQRGNFPDRFSGHQFPNYSSELNVNALLLGDSALYLCASSSPGGGAGWGVGEQYFGPGTRLTVT.